This TCR beta chain derives from a study of T-cell reconstitution after alpha-beta-depleted transplantation in children. Broader study findings: Approximately two months post-transplant, alpha-beta T cells reportedly originated from several hundred expanded graft clones. Recipient T cells and thymic progenitors that survived gave rise to the high TCRbeta diversity observed at day 60 in some patients.

A TCRbeta library incorporating unique molecular identifiers was prepared. TCRdb redid the calling of the PCR reads with MiXCR, one entry per CDR3 protein. The table lists around 490,000 distinct CDR3 sequences, over 10% of them singletons. Details on this clonotype: The antigen remains undetermined.

Trimming removed 2 bases from V and 5 bases from J, with 12 bases in between. Germline CDR1 is MDHEN and CDR2 is SYDVKM. The CDR3 covers 14 residues. The V gene is TRBV28, the J gene TRBJ1-2, with D uncertain. The source was PBMCs, mostly from graft donor cells, collected 180 days after TCRalphabeta/CD19-depleted stem cell transplant. This receptor was identified in a female patient aged 2-10 years who had a stem cell transplant for aplastic anemia, so the T cells may come from the graft donor. The CDR3 loop is CASSLRERRYGYTF. DNA of the CDR3: TGTGCCAGCAGTTTAAGGGAGAGGAGGTATGGCTACACCTTC.